These 29 T cell receptor beta chains originate from one sample sequenced in a study of T cells in Graves' hyperthyroidism and ophthalmopathy. Amplified TCR beta CDR3 regions came from RNA transcripts. The TCR CDR3 first-round RT-PCR relied on the HTBI primer set. TCRdb used MiXCR to reprocess the multiplex PCR reads, holding one entry per CDR3 protein. The sample holds under 250,000 distinct CDR3 sequences, around a sixth seen once. The sequenced material came from blood. Receptors were obtained from a woman aged 45-60 years with Graves' hyperthyroidism.

The genes are TRBV5-1 and TRBJ2-1; 8 bases are a match to TRBD2. CDR1 and CDR2 from the germline V gene are SGHRS and YFSETQ. V trimming: 4 bases; J trimming: 1 base; junction bases outside the gene matches: 7. CDR3 length equals 16 residues. In nucleotides, the CDR3 is TGCGCCAGCAGCCGGGAACTAGCGGCTTCCTACAATGAGCAGTTCTTC. Protein: CASSRELAASYNEQFF.

The V and J genes are TRBV6-2 or TRBV6-3 and TRBJ1-2; TRBD1 agrees at 11 bases. Germline-derived CDR1 and CDR2 are MNHEY and SVGEGT. The junction had 3 bases not matched to a gene; V was cut back by 2 bases and J by 7 bases. CDR3 length equals 14 residues. The CDR3 region has the DNA TGTGCCAGCAGTTACCCGGACAGGGGGCTTGGCTACACCTTC. It yields the protein CASSYPDRGLGYTF.

The chain recombines TRBV7-6 with TRBJ2-1; D possibly matches TRBD1 or TRBD2 (6 bases each). Looked up from germline, CDR1 is SGHVS and CDR2 is FNYEAQ. The CDR3 spans 18 residues. V lost 1 base to trimming and J lost 5 bases, with 21 bases between them. The CDR3 region has the DNA TGTGCCAGCAGCTTAGGTGCTCGTGTGGGGGGCTTCCACAATGAGCAGTTCTTC. Protein sequence: CASSLGARVGGFHNEQFF.

This clonotype was observed a handful of times. The chain couples TRBV9 to TRBJ2-1, with TRBD1 identical over 8 bases. Germline V gene sequence: CDR1 SGDLS, CDR2 YYNGEE. V lost 4 bases and J lost 8; bases outside the gene matches: 8. This CDR3 is built from 14 residues. CDR3: CASSPDRGGDEQFF. In DNA, the CDR3 is TGTGCCAGCAGCCCCGACAGGGGTGGCGATGAGCAGTTCTTC.

This clonotype was seen at least ten times. This sequence joins TRBV6-1 and TRBJ2-5, with D possibly TRBD2 on 6 matching bases. The CDR3 sequence is 16 residues long. V was clipped by 2 bases and J by 4 bases, with 17 bases between them. Germline CDR1 and CDR2: MNHNS and SASEGT. The CDR3 bases are TGTGCCAGCAGTGAATCATCGGGGACTTGGGGAGAGACCCAGTACTTC. It translates to CASSESSGTWGETQYF.

This clonotype was found a few times. The chain is built from TRBV2 and TRBJ2-7; 14 bases align to TRBD2. The CDR3 has 20 amino acids. After removal of 7 bases from V and 4 bases from J, the junction contained 21 bases not matched to a gene. Germline V CDR1 and CDR2: SNHLY, FYNNEI. The CDR3 loop is CASNPLGTGTSGSPTYEQYF. The CDR3 DNA sequence: TGTGCCAGCAATCCCCTCGGCACCGGGACTAGCGGGAGCCCGACGTACGAGCAGTACTTC.

In its sample, this clonotype was seen a few times. The rearrangement links TRBV19 to TRBJ1-5, with unresolved D. Between the trimmed V and J ends, which lost 7 bases and 5 bases, there was a span of 15 bases. Germline CDR1 LNHDA, CDR2 SQIVND (reference sequence). The CDR3 extends over 14 amino acids. The CDR3 bases are TGTGCCAGTATGAAACGATCCCCCGATCAGCCCCAGCATTTT. Translated: CASMKRSPDQPQHF. The variable domain in full, completed from reference TRBV19 and TRBJ1-5, reads DGGITQSPKYLFRKEGQNVTLSCEQNLNHDAMYWYRQDPGQGLRLIYYSQIVNDFQKGDIAEGYSVSREKKESFPLTVTSAQKNPTAFYLCASMKRSPDQPQHFGDGTRLSIL.

V and J are TRBV5-1 and TRBJ1-4, with 10 positions matching TRBD1. Per the germline V gene, CDR1 is SGHRS and CDR2 is YFSETQ. Trimming took 1 base from V and 10 from J; bases not matched to a gene: 10. The CDR3 spans 16 residues. The CDR3 DNA reads as TGCGCCAGCAGCTTGACTCCGGGACAGGGGTCAGGAAAACTGTTTTTT. Encoded protein: CASSLTPGQGSGKLFF.

This chain links TRBV6-6 with TRBJ1-3; D is unresolved. Germline lookup yields CDR1 MNHNY and CDR2 SVGAGI (reference sequence). The V end lost 0 bases, the J end lost 9 bases, and 9 bases lay between the germline ends. CDR3 length: 13 amino acids. For the CDR3, the DNA is TGTGCCAGCAGTTACTCTATTGGCGGCACCATATATTTT. It translates to CASSYSIGGTIYF.

The chain uses TRBV6-1 and TRBJ2-2, with 9 positions matching TRBD2. Losses at the gene ends were 5 bases for V and 1 base for J; bases not matched to a gene: 11. Germline V gene data show CDR1 as MNHNS and CDR2 as SASEGT. This CDR3 has 18 residues. CDR3 nucleotide sequence: TGTGCCAGCAGTTATTGGGGTAGCGGGAGACAGAACACCGGGGAGCTGTTTTTT. It encodes CASSYWGSGRQNTGELFF.

This clonotype has just one count. The rearrangement joins TRBV12-3 or TRBV12-4 to TRBJ1-1; 9 nucleotides line up with TRBD1. V shed 6 bases and J 1 base; nucleotides not matched to a gene: 6. The CDR3 has 15 residues. The CDR3 DNA reads TGTGCCAGCAGCTGGGACAGGGTCTGGAACACTGAAGCTTTCTTT. Its translation: CASSWDRVWNTEAFF.

This clonotype has only a few counts. The chain employs TRBV20-1 and TRBJ2-7, with D perhaps TRBD2 (6 bases). The CDR3 length is 14 residues. Deletions cut 4 bases from V and 0 bases from J, with 13 bases between. Germline V gene data show CDR1 as DFQATT and CDR2 as SNEGSKA (reference sequence). The CDR3 DNA is TGCAGTGCTAAGGTCGGGACTTACTCCTACGAGCAGTACTTC. It codes for CSAKVGTYSYEQYF.

V gene TRBV7-9 combines with J gene TRBJ2-5, with 7 bases matching TRBD2. CDR3 length: 14 amino acids. Germline CDR1 and CDR2: SEHNR and FQNEAQ (reference sequence). Germline trimming cut 8 bases from V and 1 base from J; bases unmatched to any gene: 7. The CDR3 loop reads CASGLGRSQETQYF. Here the CDR3 DNA reads TGTGCCAGCGGACTAGGGCGGAGCCAAGAGACCCAGTACTTC.

This clonotype was seen ten or more times. The CDR3, as DNA: TGCAGTGCTAGAGTTAGTGGAGTGGACCGAAAAGTATCTTCCTATAGCAATCAGCCCCAGCATTTT. Its protein is CSARVSGVDRKVSSYSNQPQHF. The chain has TRBV20-1 and TRBJ1-5; no clear D gene. The CDR3 spans 22 residues. In germline, CDR1 is DFQATT, CDR2 SNEGSKA (reference sequence). V was trimmed by 1 base and J by 0 bases, leaving 31 bases between them.

The chain uses TRBV20-1 and TRBJ2-3, with D maybe TRBD2 (6 bases). The CDR3 spans 14 residues. Trimming left V 2 bases short and J 2 bases short, with 11 bases between. Germline-derived CDR1 and CDR2 are DFQATT and SNEGSKA (reference sequence). CDR3 in amino acids: CSARKRAFTDTQYF. The CDR3 nucleotides are TGCAGTGCTAGAAAGCGGGCCTTCACAGATACGCAGTATTTT.

At least ten counts were recorded for this clonotype. The chain couples TRBV27 to TRBJ1-1; TRBD1 matches 9 bases. The CDR3 is 17 residues long. V shed 2 bases, J shed 1 base, and the junction held 8 bases outside the gene matches. Germline lookup yields CDR1 MNHEY and CDR2 SMNVEV (reference sequence). The CDR3 is CASSLDNRGLKNTEAFF. The CDR3 DNA reads TGTGCCAGCAGTTTAGATAACAGGGGGCTAAAGAACACTGAAGCTTTCTTT.

This chain connects TRBV4-2 to TRBJ1-6; 9 positions agree with TRBD1. The CDR3 is 17 residues long. J was trimmed by 10 bases and V by 0 bases; bases with no gene match: 10. In germline, CDR1 is LGHNA, CDR2 YNFKEQ. The CDR3 protein is CASSQDSLPGQGSPLHF. CDR3 sequence (DNA): TGTGCCAGCAGCCAAGATAGCCTACCGGGACAGGGCTCACCCCTCCACTTT.

This clonotype was seen only a few times. The chain employs TRBV19 and TRBJ1-5; D gene ambiguous. V was trimmed by 7 bases and J by 5 bases, leaving 21 bases between them. The V gene's germline CDR1 is LNHDA and CDR2 SQIVND (reference sequence). The CDR3 contains 16 residues. CDR3 loop: CASKPRQGLIDQPQHF. The CDR3 DNA reads as TGTGCCAGTAAGCCCCGCCAAGGACTAATTGATCAGCCCCAGCATTTT.

This clonotype was seen more than once but under ten times. This sequence joins TRBV10-1 and TRBJ2-3; a weak D match, TRBD2 (6 bases). Per germline, CDR1 WNHNN and CDR2 SYGVQD (reference sequence). This CDR3 has 15 residues. The V end lost 2 bases, the J end lost 3 bases, and 12 bases lay between the germline ends. CDR3 coding DNA: TGCGCCAGCAGTGAGGTACTAGGGAGGACAGATACGCAGTATTTT. Translation gives CASSEVLGRTDTQYF.

The chain uses TRBV5-1 and TRBJ2-3, with D perhaps TRBD1 (6 bases). The CDR3 extends over 13 amino acids. Germline V gives CDR1 SGHRS, CDR2 YFSETQ. Trimming pared 4 bases from V and 5 bases from J, leaving 11 bases between. The CDR3 sequence is CASSLPRGDTQYF. The CDR3 nucleotides read TGCGCCAGCAGCCTACCCAGGGGAGATACGCAGTATTTT.

This clonotype was seen ten or more times. Here the CDR3 reads CASSLGRGFTEAFF. In DNA form, the CDR3 reads TGTGCCAGCAGCTTAGGGAGGGGTTTTACTGAAGCTTTCTTT. The gene calls are TRBV7-9 and TRBJ1-1; the D gene is possibly TRBD1 (5 bases). Trimming left V 1 base short and J 5 bases short, with 11 bases between. The CDR3 length is 14 residues. CDR1 and CDR2 (germline): SEHNR, FQNEAQ (reference sequence).

The J gene is TRBJ2-3, the V gene TRBV6-1, with D perhaps TRBD1 (6 bases). CDR1 and CDR2 (germline): MNHNS, SASEGT. This CDR3 is 14 amino acids long. V dropped 8 bases and J dropped 8 bases, with 20 bases sitting between them. CDR3 coding DNA: TGTGCCAGCCTACCCAGGGGAGAGTTGGTTACGCAGTATTTT. It translates to CASLPRGELVTQYF.

This clonotype was found a few times. The rearrangement uses TRBV10-1 and TRBJ2-1, with D possibly TRBD2 on 5 matching bases. In germline, CDR1 is WNHNN, CDR2 SYGVQD (reference sequence). The ends were cut back, 0 bases at V and 8 bases at J, with 23 bases in the middle. CDR3 length: 18 amino acids. Written as DNA, the CDR3 is TGCGCCAGCAGTGAGTCGACTCGCGGCGGGCTACGTTCCTATGAGCAGTTCTTC. As protein: CASSESTRGGLRSYEQFF.

On this clonotype itself: This may stem from a read error, because a much larger clone lies one nucleotide away. The rearrangement joins TRBV12-5 to TRBJ2-3, with TRBD2 identical over 8 bases. The CDR3 is 15 residues long. Germline V gene lookup returns CDR1 LGHNT and CDR2 FRNRAP. The CDR3 sequence is CARGLSSGYTDTQYF. Written as DNA, the CDR3 is TGTGCTAGGGGTTTGTCTAGCGGGTACACAGATACGCAGTATTTT.

The gene calls are TRBV20-1 and TRBJ1-1; D possibly corresponds to TRBD1 (5 bases). Trimming shortened V by 5 bases and J by 6 bases, and 13 bases separated the two germline ends. The CDR3 runs to 12 residues. Germline CDR1 is DFQATT and CDR2 is SNEGSKA (reference sequence). CDR3: CSARGVGAEAFF. Here the CDR3 DNA reads TGCAGTGCTCGGGGGGTTGGGGCTGAAGCTTTCTTT.

The chain has TRBV9 and TRBJ2-7; 9 nucleotides match TRBD2. The CDR3 sequence is 15 residues long. Trimming cost V 0 bases and J 4 bases; bases outside gene matches: 5. CDR1 SGDLS and CDR2 YYNGEE come from the germline V gene. CDR3 amino acids: CASSVESSGVYEQYF. The CDR3 DNA is TGTGCCAGCAGCGTAGAGTCTAGCGGGGTATACGAGCAGTACTTC.

This clonotype showed up just a few times. V is TRBV19 and J is TRBJ1-1, with no clear D. Germline V gene sequence: CDR1 LNHDA, CDR2 SQIVND (reference sequence). This CDR3 spans 13 amino acids. Trimming shortened V by 3 bases and J by 1 base, and 6 bases separated the two germline ends. The CDR3 sequence is CASSISWNTEAFF. In nucleotides, the CDR3 is TGTGCCAGTAGTATCTCGTGGAACACTGAAGCTTTCTTT.

This clonotype was found many times. CDR3: CSAKAGSFNTGELFF. CDR3 coding DNA: TGCAGTGCCAAAGCGGGGTCATTCAACACCGGGGAGCTGTTTTTT. The rearrangement links TRBV20-1 to TRBJ2-2, with 7 bases lining up with TRBD2. Germline CDR1 DFQATT, CDR2 SNEGSKA (reference sequence). V dropped 6 bases and J dropped 2; count of bases not matched to a gene: 9. The CDR3 length is 15 residues.

The chain carries TRBV10-3 and TRBJ2-3; D may be TRBD2 (5 bases). The CDR3 extends over 13 amino acids. The germline gives CDR1 ENHRY, CDR2 SYGVKD. Trimming left V 6 bases short and J 5 bases short, with 12 bases between. The CDR3 DNA is TGTGCCATCAGCCGGGTCCGGGAAGATACGCAGTATTTT. Its translation: CAISRVREDTQYF.